A selection of T cell receptor beta chains follows, all from one sample in a study of control samples from healthy donors and cancer patients. TCRdb's table, derived via immunoSEQ multiplex PCR, lists solely in-frame clones and lacks some. The sample consists of around 55,000 clones, around 90% of them appearing once. Material for sequencing was PBMCs. The receptors come from a man in his forties or fifties with colorectal cancer. The CDR3 runs from the conserved cysteine through the conserved F or W. A D gene is named only where the DNA matches it firmly. Clone size, where shown, is once, few, many, or a class for clones that have expanded.

TRBJ2-3	.	TRBV10-3	.	TGTGCCATCAGGGACTCGGGAGAAGATACGCAGTATTTT	CAIRDSGEDTQYF
TRBJ2-6	.	TRBV28	few	TGTGCCAGCAGACCAGGGGTCCCCCCTGGGGCCAACGTCCTGACTTTC	CASRPGVPPGANVLTF
TRBJ1-3	.	TRBV2	.	TGTGCCAGCAGTTCCCTACCTTCTGGAAACACCATATATTTT	CASSSLPSGNTIYF
TRBJ2-7	TRBD1	TRBV27	.	TGTGCCAGCAGATCCAAGGGGGACAGGGGCGAGCAGTACTTC	CASRSKGDRGEQYF
TRBJ2-1	.	TRBV12-3/TRBV12-4	.	TGTGCCAGCAGTCCCCTAGCGATTGATGAGCAGTTCTTC	CASSPLAIDEQFF
TRBJ2-2	TRBD2	TRBV6-5	.	TGTGCCAGCAGGCCTAGCGGGAGTCGGGCCGGGGAGCTGTTTTTT	CASRPSGSRAGELFF
TRBJ1-1	TRBD1	TRBV5-4	.	TGTGCCAGCGGGTGGGACAGGGCGATTTACACTGAAGCTTTCTTT	CASGWDRAIYTEAFF
TRBJ2-1	TRBD2	TRBV11-2	.	TGTGCCAGCAGCCTGACTAGCCGGCTGGACAATGAGCAGTTCTTC	CASSLTSRLDNEQFF
TRBJ1-3	.	TRBV24-1	.	TGTGCCGCGTCTGGCGGCTCTGGAAACACCATATATTTT	CAASGGSGNTIYF
TRBJ2-3	TRBD2	TRBV6-4	.	TGTGCCAGCAGTGGGACTAGCGGGAGCGGGACGGATACGCAGTATTTT	CASSGTSGSGTDTQYF
TRBJ2-7	TRBD2	TRBV7-8	.	TGTGCCAGCAGCTTAGCGGGGACTAGTCTATACGAGCAGTACTTC	CASSLAGTSLYEQYF
TRBJ1-2	.	TRBV5-6	.	TGTGCCAGCAGCTCCCTCCGACACGTTGGCTACACCTTC	CASSSLRHVGYTF
TRBJ1-3	.	TRBV13	.	TGTGCCAGCAGCCCACCTCAGGGCCATCCGGACGGAAACACCATATATTTT	CASSPPQGHPDGNTIYF
TRBJ2-2	TRBD2	TRBV27	.	TGTGCCAGCAGTCGGACTAGGGGAGAGACCGGGGAGCTGTTTTTT	CASSRTRGETGELFF
TRBJ2-3	TRBD2	TRBV12-5	few	TGTGCTAGTGGTTTGATAAGGGGGATTCTAGCGGGAGGAAGAGATACGCAGTATTTT	CASGLIRGILAGGRDTQYF
TRBJ2-2	TRBD2	TRBV30	.	TGTGCCTGGAGCGATCTTAGCGGGTTGAACACCGGGGAGCTGTTTTTT	CAWSDLSGLNTGELFF
TRBJ1-5	.	TRBV12-3/TRBV12-4	few	TGTGCCAGCAGTTTTCGCGGCAATCAGCCCCAGCATTTT	CASSFRGNQPQHF